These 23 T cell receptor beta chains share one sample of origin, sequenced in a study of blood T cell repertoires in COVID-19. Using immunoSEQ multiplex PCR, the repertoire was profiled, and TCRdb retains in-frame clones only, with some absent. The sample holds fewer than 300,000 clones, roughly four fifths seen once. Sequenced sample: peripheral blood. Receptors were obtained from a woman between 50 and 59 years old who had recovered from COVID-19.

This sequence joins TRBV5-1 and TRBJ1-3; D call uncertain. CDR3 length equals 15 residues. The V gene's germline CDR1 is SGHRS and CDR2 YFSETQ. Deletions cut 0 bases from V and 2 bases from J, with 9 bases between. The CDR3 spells CASSLDDTTGNTIYF. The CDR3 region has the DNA TGCGCCAGCAGCTTGGACGATACTACTGGAAACACCATATATTTT.

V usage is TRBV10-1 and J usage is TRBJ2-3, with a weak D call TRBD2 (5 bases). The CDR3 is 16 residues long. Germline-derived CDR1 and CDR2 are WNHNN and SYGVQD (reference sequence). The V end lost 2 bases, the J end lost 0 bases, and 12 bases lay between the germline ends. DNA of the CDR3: TGCGCCAGCAGTGAGGTGAGGGATCTTAGCACAGATACGCAGTATTTT. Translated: CASSEVRDLSTDTQYF.

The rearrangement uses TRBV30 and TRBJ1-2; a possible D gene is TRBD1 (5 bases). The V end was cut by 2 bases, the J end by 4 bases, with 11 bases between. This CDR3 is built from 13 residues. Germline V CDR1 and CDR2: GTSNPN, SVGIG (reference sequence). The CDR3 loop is CAWSREGLYGYTF. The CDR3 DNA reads TGTGCCTGGAGTCGGGAGGGACTCTATGGCTACACCTTC. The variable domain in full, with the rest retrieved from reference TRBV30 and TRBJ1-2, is SQTIHQWPATLVQPVGSPLSLECTVEGTSNPNLYWYRQAAGRGLQLLFYSVGIGQISSEVPQNLSASRPQDRQFILSSKKLLLSDSGFYLCAWSREGLYGYTFGSGTRLTVV.

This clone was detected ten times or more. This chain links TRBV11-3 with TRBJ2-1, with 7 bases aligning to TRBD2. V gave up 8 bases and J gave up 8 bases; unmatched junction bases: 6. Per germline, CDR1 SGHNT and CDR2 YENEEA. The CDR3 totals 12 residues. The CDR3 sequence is CASGRAKDEQFF. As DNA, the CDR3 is TGTGCCAGCGGGAGGGCCAAGGATGAGCAGTTCTTC.

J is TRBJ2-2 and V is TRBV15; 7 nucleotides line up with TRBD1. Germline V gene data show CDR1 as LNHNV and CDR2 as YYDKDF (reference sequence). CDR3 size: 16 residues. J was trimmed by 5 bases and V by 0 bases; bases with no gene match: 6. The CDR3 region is CATSRDIQGRTGELFF. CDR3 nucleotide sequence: TGTGCCACCAGCAGAGATATACAGGGGCGGACCGGGGAGCTGTTTTTT. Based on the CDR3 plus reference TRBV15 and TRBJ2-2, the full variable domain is DAMVIQNPRYQVTQFGKPVTLSCSQTLNHNVMYWYQQKSSQAPKLLFHYYDKDFNNEADTPDNFQSRRPNTSFCFLDIRSPGLGDTAMYLCATSRDIQGRTGELFFGEGSRLTVL.

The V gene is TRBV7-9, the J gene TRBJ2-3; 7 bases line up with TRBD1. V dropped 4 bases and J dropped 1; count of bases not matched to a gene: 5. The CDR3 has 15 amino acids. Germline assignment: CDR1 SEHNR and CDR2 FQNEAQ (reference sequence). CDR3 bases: TGTGCCAGCAGCTCTACAGGGGTTGGCACAGATACGCAGTATTTT. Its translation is CASSSTGVGTDTQYF.

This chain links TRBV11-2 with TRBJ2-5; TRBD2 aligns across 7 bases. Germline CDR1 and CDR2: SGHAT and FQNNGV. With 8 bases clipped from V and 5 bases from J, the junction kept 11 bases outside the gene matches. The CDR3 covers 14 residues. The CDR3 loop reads CASGGLTSRETQYF. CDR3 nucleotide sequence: TGTGCCAGCGGGGGGTTGACTAGCCGGGAGACCCAGTACTTC.

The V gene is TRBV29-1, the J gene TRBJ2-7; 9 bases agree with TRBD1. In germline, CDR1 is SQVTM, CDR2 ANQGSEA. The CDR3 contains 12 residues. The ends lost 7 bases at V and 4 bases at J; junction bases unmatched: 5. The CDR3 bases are TGCAGCGGGGGACAGGGACGATACGAGCAGTACTTC. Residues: CSGGQGRYEQYF.

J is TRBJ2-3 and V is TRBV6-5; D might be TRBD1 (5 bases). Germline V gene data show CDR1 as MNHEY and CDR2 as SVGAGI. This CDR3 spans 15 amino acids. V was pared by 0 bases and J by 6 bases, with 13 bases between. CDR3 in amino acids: CASSYSSRRQDTQYF. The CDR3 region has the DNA TGTGCCAGCAGTTACTCCTCAAGGCGACAGGATACGCAGTATTTT.

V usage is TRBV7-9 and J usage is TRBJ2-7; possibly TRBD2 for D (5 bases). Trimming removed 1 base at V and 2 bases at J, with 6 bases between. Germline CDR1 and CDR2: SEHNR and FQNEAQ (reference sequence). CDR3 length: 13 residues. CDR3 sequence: CASSLVGAYEQYF. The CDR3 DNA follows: TGTGCCAGCAGCTTAGTCGGGGCCTACGAGCAGTACTTC.

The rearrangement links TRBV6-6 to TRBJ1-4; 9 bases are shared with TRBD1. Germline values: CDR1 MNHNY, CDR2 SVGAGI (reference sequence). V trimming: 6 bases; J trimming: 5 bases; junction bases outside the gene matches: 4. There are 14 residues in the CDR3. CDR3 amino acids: CASRGGQGNEKLFF. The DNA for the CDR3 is TGTGCCAGCAGGGGGGGACAGGGAAATGAAAAACTGTTTTTT.

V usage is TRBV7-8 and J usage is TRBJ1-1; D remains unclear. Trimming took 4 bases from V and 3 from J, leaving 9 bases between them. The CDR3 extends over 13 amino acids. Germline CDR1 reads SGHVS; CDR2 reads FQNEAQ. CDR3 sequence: CASSYRHDTEAFF. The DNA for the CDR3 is TGTGCCAGCAGCTACCGACATGACACTGAAGCTTTCTTT. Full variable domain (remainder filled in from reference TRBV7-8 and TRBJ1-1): GAGVSQSPRYKVAKRGQDVALRCDPISGHVSLFWYQQALGQGPEFLTYFQNEAQLDKSGLPSDRFFAERPEGSVSTLKIQRTQQEDSAVYLCASSYRHDTEAFFGQGTRLTVV.

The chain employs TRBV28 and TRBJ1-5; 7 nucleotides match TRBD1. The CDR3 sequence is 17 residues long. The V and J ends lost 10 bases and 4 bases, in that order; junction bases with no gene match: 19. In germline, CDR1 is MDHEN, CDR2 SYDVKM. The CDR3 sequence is CATCYRGIARVNQPQHF. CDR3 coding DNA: TGTGCCACTTGCTACAGGGGAATAGCTCGGGTGAATCAGCCCCAGCATTTT.

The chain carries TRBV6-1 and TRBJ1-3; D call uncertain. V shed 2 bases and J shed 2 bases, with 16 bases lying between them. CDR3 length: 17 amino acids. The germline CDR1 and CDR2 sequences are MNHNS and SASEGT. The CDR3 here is CASSEILFGETGNTIYF. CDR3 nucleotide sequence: TGTGCCAGCAGTGAAATATTGTTCGGGGAAACTGGAAACACCATATATTTT.

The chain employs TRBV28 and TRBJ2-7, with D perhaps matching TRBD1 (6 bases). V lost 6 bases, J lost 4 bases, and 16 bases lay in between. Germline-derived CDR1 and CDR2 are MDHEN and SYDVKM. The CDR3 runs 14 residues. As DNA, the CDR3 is TGTGCCAGCAGCCTACCATCGACAGGTTACGAGCAGTACTTC. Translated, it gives CASSLPSTGYEQYF.

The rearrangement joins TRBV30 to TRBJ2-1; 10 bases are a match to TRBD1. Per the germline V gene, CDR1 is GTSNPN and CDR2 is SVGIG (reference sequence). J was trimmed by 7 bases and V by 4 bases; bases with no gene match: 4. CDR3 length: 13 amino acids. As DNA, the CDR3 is TGTGCCTGGACGACAGGGGGCTCGAATGAGCAGTTCTTC. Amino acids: CAWTTGGSNEQFF.

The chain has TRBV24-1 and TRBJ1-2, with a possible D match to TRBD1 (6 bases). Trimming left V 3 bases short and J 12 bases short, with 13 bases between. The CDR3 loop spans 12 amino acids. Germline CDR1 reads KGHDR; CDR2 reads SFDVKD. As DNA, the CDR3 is TGTGCCACCAGTGATCCTGGGACACCCAACACCTTC. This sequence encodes CATSDPGTPNTF.

CDR3 region: CASKRTSGETYEQYF. The DNA for the CDR3 is TGTGCCAGTAAAAGGACTAGCGGGGAGACCTACGAGCAGTACTTC. The gene calls are TRBV6-6 and TRBJ2-7; TRBD2 matches 12 bases. Germline-derived CDR1 and CDR2 are MNHNY and SVGAGI (reference sequence). The CDR3 sequence is 15 residues long. V lost 9 bases to trimming and J lost 2 bases; unmatched junction nucleotides: 8.

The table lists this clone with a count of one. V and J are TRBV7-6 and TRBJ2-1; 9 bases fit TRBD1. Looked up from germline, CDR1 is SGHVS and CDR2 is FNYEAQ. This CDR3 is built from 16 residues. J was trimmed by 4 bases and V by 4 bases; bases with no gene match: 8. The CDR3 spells CASSSHPGQGYNEQFF. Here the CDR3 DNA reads TGTGCCAGCAGCTCACACCCGGGACAGGGATACAATGAGCAGTTCTTC.

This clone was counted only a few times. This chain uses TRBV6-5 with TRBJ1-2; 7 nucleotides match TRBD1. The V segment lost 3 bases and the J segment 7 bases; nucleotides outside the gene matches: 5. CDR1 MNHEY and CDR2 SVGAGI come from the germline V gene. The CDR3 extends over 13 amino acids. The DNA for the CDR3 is TGTGCCAGCAGTTATCAGGGGGAGGCTGGCTACACCTTC. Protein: CASSYQGEAGYTF.

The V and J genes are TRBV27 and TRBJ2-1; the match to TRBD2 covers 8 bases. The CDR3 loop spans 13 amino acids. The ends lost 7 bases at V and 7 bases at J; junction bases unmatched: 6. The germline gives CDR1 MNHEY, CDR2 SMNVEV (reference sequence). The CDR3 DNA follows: TGTGCCAGCACTGCGGGAGGAGGGAATGAGCAGTTCTTC. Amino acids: CASTAGGGNEQFF.

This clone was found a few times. The CDR3 DNA follows: TGTGCCAGCGGGGCAGGGCACACAGATACGCAGTATTTT. Its translation: CASGAGHTDTQYF. J is TRBJ2-3 and V is TRBV6-4, with a possible D match to TRBD1 (5 bases). Trimming took 8 bases from V and 2 from J, leaving 11 bases between them. The germline gives CDR1 MRHNA, CDR2 SNTAGT. This CDR3 is 13 amino acids long.

In DNA form, the CDR3 reads TGTGCCAGCAGTTCCGGGACAGGGGGCTCTGAAGCTTTCTTT. Translation: CASSSGTGGSEAFF. This chain connects TRBV27 to TRBJ1-1; 12 nucleotides line up with TRBD1. The V and J ends lost 4 bases and 6 bases, in that order; junction bases with no gene match: 3. Germline CDR1 reads MNHEY; CDR2 reads SMNVEV (reference sequence). This CDR3 spans 14 amino acids.